Detailed here is one T cell receptor (beta chain). Its target is not known. Indicated time point: patch test 2, 6 weeks after DPC sensitization. As to treatment: therapeutic diphenylcyclopropenone sensitization with weekly scalp DPC. Blood draws came first, before each patch test. Unfractionated whole blood served as the source for total RNA extraction. Trimming removed 0 bases from V and 0 bases from J, with 8 bases in between. This CDR3 spans 14 amino acids. Germline V gene data show CDR1 as DFQATT and CDR2 as SNEGSKA (reference sequence). This specimen belongs to a study of human T cells and chemical hapten exposure. The overall study: Mostly female patients had alopecia areata, totalis or universalis. Broader study findings: Sensitizing to DPC left TCRs with a frequency above 1 in 1000 unaltered.

TCRdb ran MiXCR on the RACE reads and lists one entry per CDR3 protein. The data hold about 140,000 distinct CDR3 sequences, with about an eighth observed a single time. The chain employs TRBV20-1 and TRBJ1-2, with D perhaps TRBD1 (6 bases). The TCR sequence derives from a woman aged 45 to 65 with alopecia areata. Some clones in this sample may be carry-over from other donors' samples. This material consisted of whole blood, taken in connection with sensitization to the hapten diphenylcyclopropenone (DPC). The chain's CDR3 is CSAREGASNYGYTF. CDR3 coding DNA: TGCAGTGCTAGAGAGGGGGCCTCTAACTATGGCTACACCTTC.